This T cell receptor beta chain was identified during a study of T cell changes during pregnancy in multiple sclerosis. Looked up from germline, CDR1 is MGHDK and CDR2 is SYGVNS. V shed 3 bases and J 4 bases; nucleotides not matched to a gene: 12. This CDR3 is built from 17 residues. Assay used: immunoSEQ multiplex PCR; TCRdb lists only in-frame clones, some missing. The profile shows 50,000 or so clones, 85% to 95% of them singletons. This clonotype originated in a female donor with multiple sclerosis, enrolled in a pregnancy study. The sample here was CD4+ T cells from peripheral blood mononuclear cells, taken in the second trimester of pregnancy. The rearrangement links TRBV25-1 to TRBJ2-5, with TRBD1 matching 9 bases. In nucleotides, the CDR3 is TGTGCCAGCAGTGACTCGACAGGGGGGCTCCGGGGAGAGACCCAGTACTTC. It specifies CASSDSTGGLRGETQYF. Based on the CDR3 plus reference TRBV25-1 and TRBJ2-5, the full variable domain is EADIYQTPRYLVIGTGKKITLECSQTMGHDKMYWYQQDPGMELHLIHYSYGVNSTEKGDLSSESTVSRIRTEHFPLTLESARPSHTSQYLCASSDSTGGLRGETQYFGPGTRLLVL.